These T cell receptor beta chains were read from a single sample in a study of T-cell reconstitution after alpha-beta-depleted transplantation in children. TCRdb redid the calling of the PCR reads with MiXCR, one entry per CDR3 protein. The data show approximately 400,000 distinct CDR3 sequences, roughly 10% seen once. The sample here was PBMCs from the stem cell graft donor, taken from the stem cell graft. These receptors were collected from a human donor who donated a stem cell graft to a child with acute myeloid leukemia. Both conserved end residues are part of each CDR3. The D gene is left open where the match is weak. Only some rows state a clone size, as once, few, many or a class for expanded clones.

clone_size	v_call	j_call	d_call	cdr3_nt	cdr3_aa
few	TRBV7-2	TRBJ1-2	.	TGTGCCAGCAGCTTAGTCGGCGGGACACATGGCTACACCTTC	CASSLVGGTHGYTF
.	TRBV7-6	TRBJ2-1	.	TGTGCCAGCAGCTCCACCCCCGGCGGGTCCTACAATGAGCAGTTCTTC	CASSSTPGGSYNEQFF
few	TRBV6-1	TRBJ2-6	.	TGTGCCAGCAGTGAACGGTTCTGGGGTACGGGGGCCAACGTCCTGACTTTC	CASSERFWGTGANVLTF
few	TRBV5-6	TRBJ2-5	.	TGTGCCAGCAGCCCACCCTTACAGACGGGGGAGACCCAGTACTTC	CASSPPLQTGETQYF
.	TRBV12-5	TRBJ2-3	.	TGTGCCTCCTGCCAAGAGGGAGTCGGGGAAGATATCACAGATACGCAGTATTTT	CASCQEGVGEDITDTQYF
few	TRBV6-1	TRBJ2-5	TRBD1	TGTGCCAGCAGTGCGACAGGGGGCACAGAGACCCAGTACTTC	CASSATGGTETQYF
.	TRBV20-1	TRBJ2-1	TRBD1	TGCAGTGCTAGGTCCCGGGACAGGGACTACAATGAGCAGTTCTTC	CSARSRDRDYNEQFF
many	TRBV29-1	TRBJ2-7	.	TGCAGCGTCTCCGGGACGGAACCCTACGAGCAGTACTTC	CSVSGTEPYEQYF
many	TRBV7-2	TRBJ1-5	TRBD1	TGTGCCAGCAGCTTATCTGGGGACAGGGGCCCTCGGCAGCCCCAGCATTTT	CASSLSGDRGPRQPQHF
many	TRBV5-5	TRBJ1-1	.	TGTGCCAGCAGCCAGGAGAACACTGAAGCTTTCTTT	CASSQENTEAFF
many	TRBV5-6	TRBJ2-7	.	TGTGCCAGCAGCTTGGTAGGGGGCGAGCAGTACTTC	CASSLVGGEQYF
.	TRBV29-1	TRBJ2-3	.	TGCAGCGTTGTGGAAGGTCCGACAGATACGCAGTATTTT	CSVVEGPTDTQYF
few	TRBV7-9	TRBJ2-1	.	TGTGCCAGCAGCCGAGGGATAAATGAGCAGTTCTTC	CASSRGINEQFF
many	TRBV29-1	TRBJ2-5	.	TGCAGCGTTGGTGGGACTGCTATCGGAGAGACCCAGTACTTC	CSVGGTAIGETQYF
many	TRBV10-3	TRBJ2-5	.	TGTGCCATCAGTGAGGAGGCAGAAGGCCGCCAAGAGACCCAGTACTTC	CAISEEAEGRQETQYF
few	TRBV7-3	TRBJ2-3	.	TGTGCCAGCAGCCGCGGCCGCGGCACAGATACGCAGTATTTT	CASSRGRGTDTQYF